The rows below give T cell receptor beta chains drawn from one sample of a study of blood T cell repertoires in COVID-19. Libraries were prepared by immunoSEQ multiplex PCR; TCRdb keeps only in-frame clonotypes and omits some of them. The sample holds about 310,000 clones, approximately 90% seen once. The source material was PBMCs or T cells enriched from blood (not recorded which). These receptors all come from a middle-aged woman who had recovered from COVID-19. Both conserved end residues are part of each CDR3. A D gene is named only where the DNA matches it firmly. Where a row states a size, it is once, few, many or the class of an expanded clone; other rows omit it.

CDR3 protein | CDR3 DNA | J gene | V gene | clone size | D gene
CAWSLGRLAENQETQYF | TGTGCCTGGAGCTTAGGGCGACTAGCGGAGAACCAAGAGACCCAGTACTTC | TRBJ2-5 | TRBV30 | once | TRBD2
CASSPPRVRGTGELFF | TGTGCCAGCAGTCCCCCGAGGGTGAGAGGCACCGGGGAGCTGTTTTTT | TRBJ2-2 | TRBV28 | once | .
CASSAPFQGSYGYTF | TGTGCCAGTAGCGCTCCCTTCCAGGGGAGCTATGGCTACACCTTC | TRBJ1-2 | TRBV19 | . | .
CASSERVQGANQPQHF | TGTGCCAGCAGTGAACGGGTACAGGGGGCAAATCAGCCCCAGCATTTT | TRBJ1-5 | TRBV2 | . | TRBD1
CASSSSSYEQYF | TGCGCCAGCAGCTCCAGCTCCTACGAGCAGTACTTC | TRBJ2-7 | TRBV5-1 | . | .
CASSLLPGQGSHEQYF | TGTGCCAGCAGTTTACTACCGGGACAGGGGAGCCACGAGCAGTACTTC | TRBJ2-7 | TRBV28 | . | TRBD1
CSVGKGTSGVRETQYF | TGCAGCGTTGGGAAAGGGACTAGCGGGGTGAGGGAGACCCAGTACTTC | TRBJ2-5 | TRBV29-1 | . | TRBD2
CASSSRLAGGLIGTDTQYF | TGTGCCAGTAGTTCACGACTAGCGGGAGGCCTAATCGGCACAGATACGCAGTATTTT | TRBJ2-3 | TRBV19 | . | TRBD2
CASSQDEAGWNTEAFF | TGCGCCAGCAGCCAAGATGAGGCAGGGTGGAACACTGAAGCTTTCTTT | TRBJ1-1 | TRBV4-1 | . | .
CASSQSSHLTF | TGCGCCAGCAGTCAATCTTCCCACCTGACTTTC | TRBJ2-6 | TRBV23-1 | once | .
CASSSGQEETQYF | TGTGCCAGCAGCTCTGGACAGGAGGAGACCCAGTACTTC | TRBJ2-5 | TRBV7-3 | . | TRBD1
CASSPGTGGQETQYF | TGTGCCAGCTCACCCGGAACAGGGGGGCAAGAGACCCAGTACTTC | TRBJ2-5 | TRBV18 | . | TRBD1
CASSLAGTGGSNSPLHF | TGCGCCAGCAGCTTGGCCGGGACAGGGGGCTCTAATTCACCCCTCCACTTT | TRBJ1-6 | TRBV5-1 | . | TRBD1
CASSLRGGATNEKLFF | TGTGCCAGCAGCTTACGCGGGGGCGCAACTAATGAAAAACTGTTTTTT | TRBJ1-4 | TRBV7-2 | . | .
CASSPLDRYTEAFF | TGTGCCAGCTCACCACTCGACAGGTACACTGAAGCTTTCTTT | TRBJ1-1 | TRBV18 | . | .
CASILLAGVYNEQFF | TGTGCCTCCATACTCCTAGCGGGAGTCTACAATGAGCAGTTCTTC | TRBJ2-1 | TRBV30 | . | TRBD2
CASSPNNGYTDTQYF | TGTGCCAGCAGCCCAAACAATGGTTACACAGATACGCAGTATTTT | TRBJ2-3 | TRBV11-3 | . | .
CASGLTGAGNTEAFF | TGTGCTAGTGGTCTCACTGGGGCCGGGAACACTGAAGCTTTCTTT | TRBJ1-1 | TRBV12-5 | . | .
CASIPQAGNTIYF | TGTGCCAGCATACCCCAGGCTGGAAACACCATATATTTT | TRBJ1-3 | TRBV6-5 | . | .
CASSFEGSYNEQFF | TGCGCCAGCAGCTTTGAGGGTTCCTACAATGAGCAGTTCTTC | TRBJ2-1 | TRBV5-1 | . | .
CASSYTGGSGNTIYF | TGTGCCAGCAGTTACACGGGGGGCTCTGGAAACACCATATATTTT | TRBJ1-3 | TRBV6-5 | . | .
CASSPGTAPYNEQFF | TGCGCCAGCAGCCCCGGGACAGCTCCCTACAATGAGCAGTTCTTC | TRBJ2-1 | TRBV5-1 | . | TRBD1
CASIGLPGSTNEQFF | TGTGCCAGCATCGGACTTCCAGGATCCACCAATGAGCAGTTCTTC | TRBJ2-1 | TRBV2 | . | .
CASSAPGQADEKLFF | TGTGCCAGTAGTGCCCCGGGACAGGCTGATGAAAAACTGTTTTTT | TRBJ1-4 | TRBV19 | . | TRBD1
CAWSVSGLGEKLFF | TGTGCCTGGAGTGTCTCGGGATTGGGTGAAAAACTGTTTTTT | TRBJ1-4 | TRBV30 | . | .
CASSVPSLTDTQYF | TGTGCCAGCAGTGTCCCTAGCCTAACAGATACGCAGTATTTT | TRBJ2-3 | TRBV2 | . | .
CASSLRRGYTF | TGTGCCAGCAGCTTAAGGCGGGGCTACACCTTC | TRBJ1-2 | TRBV7-6 | . | .
CASHDSGPGELFF | TGTGCCAGCCATGATAGCGGTCCCGGGGAGCTGTTTTTT | TRBJ2-2 | TRBV27 | . | .
CASSERRTRQETQYF | TGTGCCAGCAGTGAAAGGCGGACTAGGCAAGAGACCCAGTACTTC | TRBJ2-5 | TRBV2 | once | TRBD2
CASSMVGGREQYF | TGTGCCAGTAGTATGGTAGGAGGTCGCGAGCAGTACTTC | TRBJ2-7 | TRBV19 | . | .
CASVYRERGEQYF | TGTGCCAGCGTCTATAGGGAAAGGGGCGAGCAGTACTTC | TRBJ2-7 | TRBV2 | . | .
CASSQDLGQGRETQYF | TGTGCCAGCAGCCAAGACTTGGGGCAGGGCAGGGAGACCCAGTACTTC | TRBJ2-5 | TRBV3-1/TRBV3-2 | . | .
CAISSDSLGSYEQYF | TGTGCCATCAGTTCCGACAGTTTAGGCTCCTACGAGCAGTACTTC | TRBJ2-7 | TRBV10-3 | many | .
CASRVGLAGGTDTQYF | TGTGCCAGCAGAGTGGGACTAGCGGGAGGGACAGATACGCAGTATTTT | TRBJ2-3 | TRBV2 | . | TRBD2
CASSIFGGTGRLYSNQPQHF | TGTGCCAGTAGTATCTTCGGTGGGACAGGGAGACTTTATAGCAATCAGCCCCAGCATTTT | TRBJ1-5 | TRBV19 | . | TRBD1
CASRGDRDSRPQHF | TGTGCCAGCAGGGGGGACAGGGACTCTCGGCCCCAGCATTTT | TRBJ1-5 | TRBV2 | . | TRBD1
CASSLVGTGGTDTQYF | TGCGCCAGCAGCTTGGTCGGGACAGGGGGCACAGATACGCAGTATTTT | TRBJ2-3 | TRBV5-1 | . | TRBD1
CASSYPREGTDTQYF | TGTGCCAGCAGTTACCCGCGGGAGGGCACAGATACGCAGTATTTT | TRBJ2-3 | TRBV6-2/TRBV6-3 | . | TRBD2
CASSFQAGLNTGELFF | TGTGCCAGCAGCTTCCAAGCGGGGTTAAACACCGGGGAGCTGTTTTTT | TRBJ2-2 | TRBV7-3 | . | TRBD2
CASSLDSSGNTIYF | TGTGCCAGCAGCTTAGACAGCTCTGGAAACACCATATATTTT | TRBJ1-3 | TRBV11-3 | . | .
CATALAGGLYNEQFF | TGCGCCACCGCCTTAGCGGGAGGGCTATACAATGAGCAGTTCTTC | TRBJ2-1 | TRBV5-1 | . | TRBD2
CASSWWTNQDTQYF | TGTGCCAGCAGCTGGTGGACTAATCAAGATACGCAGTATTTT | TRBJ2-3 | TRBV7-9 | . | .
CASSQDPANYGYTF | TGTGCCAGCAGCCAAGACCCGGCTAACTATGGCTACACCTTC | TRBJ1-2 | TRBV3-1/TRBV3-2 | . | .
CASRTSGYKELFF | TGTGCCAGCCGCACTAGCGGGTACAAGGAGCTGTTTTTT | TRBJ2-2 | TRBV11-1 | few | TRBD2
CASSERTDNEQYF | TGTGCCAGCAGTGAAAGGACAGACAACGAGCAGTACTTC | TRBJ2-7 | TRBV2 | few | .
CASTSDRGLGTDTQYF | TGTGCCAGTACCTCGGACAGGGGGCTTGGCACAGATACGCAGTATTTT | TRBJ2-3 | TRBV19 | . | TRBD1
CAISTSRGTEAFF | TGTGCCATCAGTACCTCCAGGGGAACTGAAGCTTTCTTT | TRBJ1-1 | TRBV19 | . | .
CASSFTQGSYEQYF | TGTGCCAGCAGCTTCACACAGGGGTCCTACGAGCAGTACTTC | TRBJ2-7 | TRBV11-3 | . | TRBD1
CASRRRGYQETQYF | TGTGCCAGCAGGCGGCGGGGGTACCAAGAGACCCAGTACTTC | TRBJ2-5 | TRBV27 | . | TRBD2
CASSLARQREQYF | TGTGCCAGCAGTTTAGCCAGACAGCGCGAGCAGTACTTC | TRBJ2-7 | TRBV12-3/TRBV12-4 | once | .
CASLQGETQYF | TGTGCCAGCTTACAGGGAGAGACCCAGTACTTC | TRBJ2-5 | TRBV2 | once | .
CASSNDRYNEKLFF | TGTGCCAGCAGCAATGACAGGTATAATGAAAAACTGTTTTTT | TRBJ1-4 | TRBV5-4 | . | .
CASSLAGLPEAFF | TGTGCCAGCAGTCTGGCAGGGTTGCCTGAAGCTTTCTTT | TRBJ1-1 | TRBV28 | . | .
CASRRDSSYGYTF | TGTGCCAGCAGACGGGACAGTTCCTATGGCTACACCTTC | TRBJ1-2 | TRBV9 | . | TRBD1
CASTRGSLGGAFF | TGTGCCAGTACCAGGGGGTCTTTAGGGGGAGCTTTCTTT | TRBJ1-1 | TRBV19 | . | TRBD1
CSVGISGPYEQYF | TGCAGCGTTGGGATTAGCGGGCCCTACGAGCAGTACTTC | TRBJ2-7 | TRBV29-1 | . | TRBD2
CASSDRLGEKLFF | TGTGCCAGCTCCGACAGGTTGGGTGAAAAACTGTTTTTT | TRBJ1-4 | TRBV18 | . | .
CASGPAGTNQPQHF | TGTGCCAGCGGCCCCGCAGGAACCAATCAGCCCCAGCATTTT | TRBJ1-5 | TRBV25-1 | . | .
CASSRPGQVTYGYTF | TGTGCCAGCAGCCGCCCGGGACAGGTAACCTATGGCTACACCTTC | TRBJ1-2 | TRBV3-1/TRBV3-2 | . | TRBD1